What follows are 20 T cell receptor beta chains derived from one specimen sequenced in a study of patients and donors after allogeneic stem cell transplantation. Using its own MiXCR run on the RT-PCR reads, TCRdb lists one record per CDR3 protein. The sample lists fewer than 500,000 distinct CDR3 sequences, 16% occurring once. The sample consisted of blood, either unsorted or a sorted T cell fraction (not recorded which). These TCRs come from a human donor who was either an allogeneic HSCT recipient or a stem cell or donor lymphocyte infusion donor (not recorded which). It is not recorded whose cells these are; they may come from a transplant donor.

The chain carries TRBV7-9 and TRBJ2-7, with 9 bases matching TRBD1. CDR1 is SEHNR, CDR2 FQNEAQ, per germline (reference sequence). The CDR3 totals 15 residues. Trimming removed 4 bases from V and 3 bases from J; junction bases left unmatched: 7. As DNA, the CDR3 is TGTGCCAGCAGCTCAAACAGGGGGCCCTACTACGAGCAGTACTTC. The encoded protein is CASSSNRGPYYEQYF. Based on the CDR3 plus reference TRBV7-9 and TRBJ2-7, the full variable domain is DTGVSQNPRHKITKRGQNVTFRCDPISEHNRLYWYRQTLGQGPEFLTYFQNEAQLEKSRLLSDRFSAERPKGSFSTLEIQRTEQGDSAMYLCASSSNRGPYYEQYFGPGTRLTVT.

In this sample, this clonotype turned up many times. The V gene is TRBV5-6, the J gene TRBJ1-6; D unclear. CDR1 is SGHDT, CDR2 YYEEEE, per germline. The V end lost 0 bases, the J end lost 7 bases, and 11 bases lay between the germline ends. This CDR3 region has 15 residues. The CDR3 reads CASSLDPRENSPLHF. CDR3 in DNA: TGTGCCAGCAGCTTGGACCCTAGAGAAAATTCACCCCTCCACTTT.

This clonotype appeared a few times. The chain carries TRBV7-9 and TRBJ2-2; the D is unclear. The V end lost 0 bases, the J end lost 7 bases, and 12 bases lay between the germline ends. The length of the CDR3 is 15 residues. The V gene's germline CDR1 is SEHNR and CDR2 FQNEAQ (reference sequence). The CDR3 nucleotides read TGTGCCAGCAGCTTAGCCGCCGGAGCCGGCGGGGAGCTGTTTTTT. It yields the protein CASSLAAGAGGELFF.

This clonotype has only a few counts. The chain employs TRBV3-1 and TRBJ2-7; D unclear. The CDR3 loop spans 14 amino acids. Deletions cut 1 base from V and 6 bases from J, with 13 bases between. The germline gives CDR1 LGHDT, CDR2 YNNKEL (reference sequence). The CDR3 sequence is CASSQGILLLEQYF. In DNA, the CDR3 is TGTGCCAGCAGCCAAGGAATTCTGTTACTCGAGCAGTACTTC.

This clonotype has at least ten counts. This chain joins TRBV7-3 and TRBJ2-6; D uncertain. The germline V gene has CDR1 SGHTA and CDR2 FQGTGA. The CDR3 runs 15 residues. V was trimmed by 2 bases and J by 1 base, leaving 6 bases between them. For the CDR3, the DNA is TGTGCCAGCAGCTTAGCCCCATCTGGGGCCAACGTCCTGACTTTC. Translating it yields CASSLAPSGANVLTF.

J is TRBJ1-1 and V is TRBV15, with 8 bases identical to TRBD1. The V segment lost 0 bases and the J segment 4 bases; nucleotides outside the gene matches: 7. The CDR3 has 16 amino acids. Germline CDR1 reads LNHNV; CDR2 reads YYDKDF (reference sequence). CDR3 region: CATSREGAGGFTEAFF. The CDR3, as DNA: TGTGCCACCAGCAGAGAAGGGGCAGGGGGCTTCACTGAAGCTTTCTTT.

This clonotype has at least ten counts. This chain links TRBV12-3 or TRBV12-4 with TRBJ2-2, with D maybe TRBD1 (6 bases). This CDR3 is built from 13 residues. V lost 3 bases to trimming and J lost 6 bases, with 8 bases between them. CDR3 region: CASSLGASGELFF. The CDR3 nucleotides read TGTGCCAGCAGTTTGGGGGCGTCCGGGGAGCTGTTTTTT.

The table lists this clonotype with a few counts. The rearrangement joins TRBV12-3 or TRBV12-4 to TRBJ2-3; D uncertain. There are 15 residues in the CDR3. V was cut by 5 bases and J by 4 bases, with 16 bases left in between. CDR3 in amino acids: CASSPRPFAADTQYF. The CDR3 nucleotides are TGTGCCAGCAGTCCCCGACCCTTTGCGGCAGATACGCAGTATTTT.

This clonotype has just a few counts. J is TRBJ2-5 and V is TRBV20-1; the D gene is possibly TRBD1 (6 bases). Trimming removed 3 bases from V and 2 bases from J, with 10 bases in between. The V gene's germline CDR1 is DFQATT and CDR2 SNEGSKA (reference sequence). The CDR3 is 13 amino acids. The CDR3 here is CSASHREQETQYF. CDR3 nucleotides: TGCAGTGCTAGCCACAGGGAACAAGAGACCCAGTACTTC.

The chain links TRBV10-3 to TRBJ2-1, with 11 bases aligning to TRBD2. The length of the CDR3 is 17 residues. CDR1 ENHRY and CDR2 SYGVKD come from the germline V gene. The J segment lost 9 bases and the V segment lost 2 bases, leaving 12 bases of the junction unmatched. Here the CDR3 DNA reads TGTGCCATCAGTGAGGGGACTAGCGGAGATCCAGCGGGTGAGCAGTTCTTC. This encodes CAISEGTSGDPAGEQFF.

The V and J genes are TRBV27 and TRBJ2-5; no clear D. The germline CDR1 and CDR2 sequences are MNHEY and SMNVEV (reference sequence). The V end lost 8 bases, the J end lost 7 bases, and 8 bases lay between the germline ends. The CDR3 is 10 residues long. The CDR3 DNA follows: TGTGCCAGCGGCCGTCCGACCCAGTACTTC. Encoded protein: CASGRPTQYF.

This chain joins TRBV6-1 and TRBJ1-2, with 7 bases identical to TRBD1. The CDR3 totals 16 residues. After removal of 5 bases from V and 4 bases from J, the junction contained 13 bases not matched to a gene. Germline V CDR1 and CDR2: MNHNS, SASEGT. The CDR3 DNA follows: TGTGCCAGCAGTACCTTGGCGACAGGGCTCCGCTATGGCTACACCTTC. Protein product: CASSTLATGLRYGYTF.

About this clonotype: The DNA is omitted, as the CDR3 cannot be located on it reliably, and the CDR3 follows TCRdb's listing. The chain combines TRBV24-1 with TRBJ2-3; the D call TRBD2 from the table was never checked on the DNA. The CDR3 is 14 residues long, ends included. Looked up from germline, CDR1 is KGHDR and CDR2 is SFDVKD. CDR3 amino acids: CATSVPGPTDTQYF.

The table lists this clonotype with a few counts. V and J are TRBV10-3 and TRBJ2-2; the D is unclear. Between the trimmed V and J ends, which lost 3 bases and 2 bases, there was a span of 4 bases. The CDR3 runs 13 residues. The germline gives CDR1 ENHRY, CDR2 SYGVKD. CDR3 DNA sequence: TGTGCCATCAGTGAAGTTAACACCGGGGAGCTGTTTTTT. It is translated as CAISEVNTGELFF.

This chain links TRBV4-1 with TRBJ2-7; either TRBD1 or TRBD2 may fit D (5 bases each). The CDR3 covers 16 residues. V gave up 0 bases and J gave up 0 bases, with 12 bases separating them. Germline V lookup: CDR1 MGHRA, CDR2 YSYEKL. The CDR3 reads CASSQERVGASYEQYF. The CDR3, as DNA: TGCGCCAGCAGCCAAGAGAGGGTAGGGGCCTCCTACGAGCAGTACTTC.

This sequence joins TRBV3-1 and TRBJ2-2, with 11 bases identical to TRBD1. This CDR3 is 16 amino acids long. Unmatched junction bases numbered 7, after V lost 4 bases and J lost 6 bases. CDR1 LGHDT and CDR2 YNNKEL come from the germline V gene (reference sequence). The CDR3 DNA reads as TGTGCCAGCAGCCCCTTGGACAGGGGGCGCGCCGGGGAGCTGTTTTTT. It translates to CASSPLDRGRAGELFF. Complete variable domain (other parts from reference TRBV3-1 and TRBJ2-2): DTAVSQTPKYLVTQMGNDKSIKCEQNLGHDTMYWYKQDSKKFLKIMFSYNNKELIINETVPNRFSPKSPDKAHLNLHINSLELGDSAVYFCASSPLDRGRAGELFFGEGSRLTVL.

The chain is built from TRBV7-9 and TRBJ2-1; weak D call: TRBD2 (6 bases). With 1 base removed from V and 4 bases from J, the gap between germline ends came to 14 bases. Per germline, CDR1 SEHNR and CDR2 FQNEAQ (reference sequence). CDR3 length: 16 residues. In nucleotides, the CDR3 is TGTGCCAGCAGCTTAGTGCGCGGGGAGTCGTACAATGAGCAGTTCTTC. Protein: CASSLVRGESYNEQFF.

The chain couples TRBV3-1 to TRBJ2-3; 8 nucleotides line up with TRBD1. The CDR3 extends over 13 amino acids. J lost 4 bases, V lost 5 bases, and 2 bases had no gene match. The germline V gene has CDR1 LGHDT and CDR2 YNNKEL (reference sequence). CDR3: CASSARGPDTQYF. CDR3 nucleotides: TGTGCCAGCAGCGCCAGGGGGCCAGATACGCAGTATTTT.

This chain uses TRBV6-2 or TRBV6-3 with TRBJ2-2, with 9 nucleotides matching TRBD1. The CDR3 length is 16 residues. Germline V gene data show CDR1 as MNHEY and CDR2 as SVGEGT. J lost 1 base, V lost 6 bases, and 6 bases had no gene match. The CDR3 loop reads CASRGLGQGNTGELFF. The DNA for the CDR3 is TGTGCCAGCAGGGGATTGGGACAGGGGAACACCGGGGAGCTGTTTTTT.

This clonotype has a handful of counts. The chain has TRBV10-3 and TRBJ2-5; maybe TRBD2 (6 bases). Trimming left V 8 bases short and J 5 bases short, with 18 bases between. Germline assignment: CDR1 ENHRY and CDR2 SYGVKD. There are 14 residues in the CDR3. The CDR3 is CAIAPGGFLETQYF. CDR3 nucleotide sequence: TGTGCCATCGCCCCCGGAGGGTTCCTGGAGACCCAGTACTTC.